This T cell receptor beta chain emerged from a study of OX40 agonist ivuxolimab in advanced cancers. As for the study in general: Patients undergoing dose escalation presented with hepatocellular carcinoma, melanoma, renal cell or head and neck cancer. Study-level points and caveats: Expanded clones were, on average, more numerous in CD8+ T cells than in CD4+.

This clone occurred once. Antigen unknown. The protocol was immunoSEQ multiplex PCR, while the TCRdb copy is restricted to in-frame clones and leaves out a portion. The table lists about 37,000 clones, about 78% of them singletons. The sequencing here drew on CD4+ or CD8+ T cells sorted from blood, taken in a trial of the OX40 agonist ivuxolimab. This TCR was recovered from an adult with an advanced solid tumor such as melanoma, head and neck, liver or kidney cancer.

The CDR3 region is CASSLALGRLPQGYGYTF. The CDR3 DNA follows: TGTGCCAGCAGCTTAGCCCTAGGGAGGTTACCCCAGGGGTATGGCTACACCTTC. The J gene is TRBJ1-2, the V gene TRBV7-9, with D perhaps matching TRBD1 (6 bases). The CDR3 has 18 residues. The V end lost 0 bases, the J end lost 5 bases, and 22 bases lay between the germline ends. Germline CDR1 and CDR2: SEHNR and FQNEAQ (reference sequence). Combining the CDR3 with reference TRBV7-9 and TRBJ1-2 gives the whole variable domain DTGVSQNPRHKITKRGQNVTFRCDPISEHNRLYWYRQTLGQGPEFLTYFQNEAQLEKSRLLSDRFSAERPKGSFSTLEIQRTEQGDSAMYLCASSLALGRLPQGYGYTFGSGTRLTVV.